This record looks at one T cell receptor (beta chain) sequence and its context. Its antigen is still unknown. One entry per CDR3 protein, called by TCRdb with MiXCR from the reads. This sample has under 200,000 distinct CDR3 sequences; about 20% occur once, and the top ten carry more than 25%. The V and J ends lost 6 bases and 2 bases, in that order; junction bases with no gene match: 7. The CDR3 is 15 residues long. Germline V gene data show CDR1 as MNHEY and CDR2 as SVGAGI. This sample is drawn from a study of T cell repertoires in cytomegalovirus infection. Study-wide background: Recently identified HLA-C-restricted CMV epitopes were among the peptides used. Indications came from public TCR beta signatures; they pointed to CMV infection and to a matching HLA type.

Notes on the study in general: HLA-C-restricted, CMV-specific TCR beta clonotypes were dominant ex vivo. Carriers of CMV and the relevant HLA type were discriminated by public TCR beta frequency.

The material sequenced was CD8+ T cells from cultured PBMCs, taken from culture after CMV antigen stimulation. The sequence derives from a human donor in good health (CMV status not recorded). Some clones in this sample may be carry-over from other donors' samples. V gene TRBV6-5 combines with J gene TRBJ2-1; TRBD1 agrees at 7 bases. CDR3 DNA: TGTGCCAGCAGCTTTGCCGGGACAGCCTACAATGAGCAGTTCTTC. This sequence encodes CASSFAGTAYNEQFF.